The 19 T cell receptor beta chains below were found in one sample sequenced in a study of blood T cells in healthy people across ages. Primed by a sample-barcoded 5' primer and a J-beta primer mix, a second PCR proceeded for roughly 7 to 11 cycles. TCRdb re-derived calls from the 5' RACE reads in MiXCR, one entry per CDR3 protein. The repertoire holds 630,000 or so distinct CDR3 sequences, with approximately 29% as singletons. Material: blood. These TCRs come from a woman at least 80 years old in good health.

The table lists this clonotype with many counts. CDR3 sequence reads: CSARDVTSGGVGETQYF. The CDR3 bases are TGCAGTGCTAGAGATGTGACTAGCGGGGGGGTAGGGGAGACCCAGTACTTC. This chain joins TRBV20-1 and TRBJ2-5; 14 nucleotides align to TRBD2. V lost 0 bases to trimming and J lost 5 bases; unmatched junction nucleotides: 8. Germline V gives CDR1 DFQATT, CDR2 SNEGSKA (reference sequence). The CDR3 has 17 amino acids.

The chain is built from TRBV6-5 and TRBJ1-2, with 7 nucleotides matching TRBD1. Germline CDR1 is MNHEY and CDR2 is SVGAGI. This CDR3 comprises 14 residues. Trimming took 1 base from V and 8 from J; bases not matched to a gene: 7. The CDR3 sequence is CASSYYRGDKGYTF. Here the CDR3 DNA reads TGTGCCAGCAGTTACTACAGGGGAGACAAAGGCTACACCTTC.

CDR3 nucleotide sequence: TGTGCCAGCACCATGGGGGACAGGAGCTTTTACAATGAGCAGTTCTTC. Residues: CASTMGDRSFYNEQFF. This chain joins TRBV27 and TRBJ2-1, with 8 bases aligning to TRBD1. Per the germline V gene, CDR1 is MNHEY and CDR2 is SMNVEV (reference sequence). After removal of 7 bases from V and 4 bases from J, the junction contained 12 bases not matched to a gene. The CDR3 runs to 16 residues.

This clonotype was found many times. J is TRBJ2-6 and V is TRBV20-1; possible D gene TRBD1, 5 bases. V was trimmed by 4 bases and J by 2 bases, leaving 9 bases between them. Per germline, CDR1 DFQATT and CDR2 SNEGSKA (reference sequence). This CDR3 spans 14 amino acids. CDR3 protein: CSATPGTGANVLTF. CDR3 in DNA: TGCAGTGCTACCCCAGGGACTGGGGCCAACGTCCTGACTTTC.

This clonotype was counted many times. The J gene is TRBJ2-5, the V gene TRBV20-1; TRBD2 is a possible D gene (5 bases). The V gene's germline CDR1 is DFQATT and CDR2 SNEGSKA (reference sequence). Trimming left V 7 bases short and J 4 bases short, with 10 bases between. This CDR3 has 11 amino acids. The CDR3 loop reads CSGRRGETQYF. CDR3 coding DNA: TGCAGTGGGAGACGGGGAGAGACCCAGTACTTC.

The chain has TRBV3-1 and TRBJ1-6, with a weak D call TRBD1 (5 bases). V gave up 4 bases and J gave up 10 bases, with 20 bases separating them. This CDR3 is built from 16 residues. From germline, CDR1 is LGHDT and CDR2 YNNKEL (reference sequence). The CDR3 region has the DNA TGTGCCAGCAGCCGTTCCTCCACAGGAGGGTTCTCACCCCTCCACTTT. It codes for CASSRSSTGGFSPLHF.

With regard to this clonotype: It may be a read error: a sequence one base away is much more abundant. Here the CDR3 DNA reads TGTGCCAGCAGCGGAGGACTCCAGAGGTGGGGGACCCAGTACTTC. Translation gives CASSGGLQRWGTQYF. The chain has TRBV7-2 and TRBJ2-5; a weak D match, TRBD2 (5 bases). The CDR3 is made up of 15 amino acids. V was clipped by 5 bases and J by 7 bases, with 20 bases between them. CDR1 SGHTA and CDR2 FQGNSA come from the germline V gene.

This clonotype was observed many times. The chain links TRBV7-9 to TRBJ2-5; 7 nucleotides match TRBD2. V lost 5 bases and J lost 2; bases outside the gene matches: 2. Germline CDR1 reads SEHNR; CDR2 reads FQNEAQ (reference sequence). CDR3 size: 13 residues. In DNA form, the CDR3 reads TGTGCCAGCAGCGGGGAGGGGCAAGAGACCCAGTACTTC. Encoded protein: CASSGEGQETQYF.

The sample holds many counts of this clonotype. The chain combines TRBV15 with TRBJ1-5; 10 positions agree with TRBD1. The junction had 7 bases not matched to a gene; V was cut back by 0 bases and J by 5 bases. The CDR3 is 17 amino acids. The germline gives CDR1 LNHNV, CDR2 YYDKDF (reference sequence). CDR3 in amino acids: CATSRDSGQGFHQPQHF. CDR3 in DNA: TGTGCCACCAGCAGAGATTCGGGACAGGGGTTTCATCAGCCCCAGCATTTT. The entire variable domain, with the rest obtained from reference TRBV15 and TRBJ1-5, is as follows: DAMVIQNPRYQVTQFGKPVTLSCSQTLNHNVMYWYQQKSSQAPKLLFHYYDKDFNNEADTPDNFQSRRPNTSFCFLDIRSPGLGDTAMYLCATSRDSGQGFHQPQHFGDGTRLSIL.

This clonotype was observed a handful of times. The chain joins TRBV30 to TRBJ2-3; maybe TRBD2 (6 bases). From germline, CDR1 is GTSNPN and CDR2 SVGIG (reference sequence). The CDR3 is made up of 14 amino acids. V was pared by 2 bases and J by 6 bases, with 15 bases between. CDR3 sequence reads: CAWSPNRRGDTQYF. Written as DNA, the CDR3 is TGTGCCTGGAGTCCTAACCGGCGGGGTGATACGCAGTATTTT.

V gene TRBV10-3 combines with J gene TRBJ1-4, with 9 bases identical to TRBD1. With V trimmed by 6 bases and J by 7 bases, 12 bases remained unmatched. Per germline, CDR1 ENHRY and CDR2 SYGVKD. The CDR3 consists of 16 residues. CDR3 loop: CAISSGTGNGAEKLFF. CDR3 coding DNA: TGTGCCATCAGCTCCGGGACAGGGAATGGTGCTGAAAAACTGTTTTTT.

To note about this clonotype: A read error is possible here, since a much larger clone lies one base away. This chain connects TRBV11-2 to TRBJ2-1, with TRBD2 matching over 12 bases. The CDR3 runs 14 residues. With 5 bases clipped from V and 5 bases from J, the junction kept 1 base outside the gene matches. Germline V CDR1 and CDR2: SGHAT, FQNNGV. This CDR3 is CASSRTSGDNEQFF. CDR3 DNA sequence: TGTGCCAGCAGCCGGACTAGCGGGGACAATGAGCAGTTCTTC.

There are a few counts of this clonotype. A much larger clone lies a single base off, so this may be a read error. The chain is built from TRBV28 and TRBJ2-4; D may be TRBD2 (6 bases). Germline CDR1 MDHEN, CDR2 SYDVKM. The CDR3 is 14 amino acids. Trimming stripped 8 bases from V and 2 bases from J, with 13 bases between. CDR3 nucleotide sequence: TGTGCCAGCGCCGATGGGGGGACCAAAAACATTCAGTACTTC. Encoded protein: CASADGGTKNIQYF.

This chain connects TRBV7-6 to TRBJ2-5, with a tentative D call TRBD2 (5 bases). Germline assignment: CDR1 SGHVS and CDR2 FNYEAQ. Deletions cut 5 bases from V and 0 bases from J, with 13 bases between. The CDR3 extends over 15 amino acids. Here the CDR3 reads CASSPTEGNQETQYF. The CDR3 DNA is TGTGCCAGCAGCCCGACTGAGGGAAACCAAGAGACCCAGTACTTC.

Notes on this clonotype: Given a much more abundant clone one base away, this may be a read error. V usage is TRBV20-1 and J usage is TRBJ2-1; no firm D call. The tail of the sequence fits TRBJ2-7 better, so the J call may be wrong. The CDR3 is 13 residues long. Germline V lookup: CDR1 DFQATT, CDR2 SNEGSKA (reference sequence). CDR3 in DNA: TGCAGTGCGCCCCTCCGGGCTTACAATGAGCAGTACTTC. Translated, it gives CSAPLRAYNEQYF.

This clonotype has more than one count but fewer than ten. The chain carries TRBV7-9 and TRBJ1-1; 7 bases are shared with TRBD1. V dropped 5 bases and J dropped 2; count of bases not matched to a gene: 8. Germline values: CDR1 SEHNR, CDR2 FQNEAQ (reference sequence). The CDR3 consists of 15 residues. The CDR3 coding sequence is TGTGCCAGCAGCCCCCTAACAGGGGTAAACACTGAAGCTTTCTTT. Its translation: CASSPLTGVNTEAFF.

Points on this clonotype: A clone one base away is much larger, so this may be a read error. The chain has TRBV30 and TRBJ2-7; D gene uncertain. CDR1 and CDR2 from the germline V gene are GTSNPN and SVGIG (reference sequence). Trimming left V 3 bases short and J 0 bases short, with 12 bases between. The CDR3 contains 14 residues. CDR3 sequence (DNA): TGTGCCTGGAGGGTGGGCAGGTCCTCCTACGAGCAGTACTTC. Protein: CAWRVGRSSYEQYF.

This clonotype was found a few times. The chain employs TRBV18 and TRBJ2-5; 13 nucleotides agree with TRBD2. Germline V gives CDR1 KGHSH, CDR2 LQKENI. The CDR3 runs to 16 residues. With 8 bases clipped from V and 1 base from J, the junction kept 7 bases outside the gene matches. The CDR3 protein is CASRPGLAGPQETQYF. CDR3 sequence (DNA): TGTGCCAGCCGGCCGGGACTAGCGGGGCCCCAAGAGACCCAGTACTTC. The full variable domain, with the rest looked up from reference TRBV18 and TRBJ2-5, is NAGVMQNPRHLVRRRGQEARLRCSPMKGHSHVYWYRQLPEEGLKFMVYLQKENIIDESGMPKERFSAEFPKEGPSILRIQQVVRGDSAAYFCASRPGLAGPQETQYFGPGTRLLVL.

In its sample, this clonotype was seen many times. This chain links TRBV5-6 with TRBJ2-5; 8 bases are shared with TRBD1. Unmatched junction bases numbered 6, after V lost 3 bases and J lost 2 bases. The CDR3 consists of 15 residues. Germline V gene lookup returns CDR1 SGHDT and CDR2 YYEEEE. The CDR3 is CASSSLRGPQETQYF. Written as DNA, the CDR3 is TGTGCCAGCAGCTCCCTCAGGGGGCCTCAAGAGACCCAGTACTTC.